These T cell receptor beta chains were read from a single sample in a study of a mutant IDH1 vaccine in newly diagnosed glioma. Some clones are missing from TCRdb's copy, which holds only in-frame ones; the method was immunoSEQ multiplex PCR. The table lists just under 95,000 clones, about 80% of them singletons. This specimen consisted of PBMCs, obtained from a glioma patient treated with radiotherapy, temozolomide or both. The source is a woman aged 45-65 years with glioma. The CDR3 runs from the conserved cysteine through the conserved F or W. Each record gives: D gene, V gene, J gene, clone size, CDR3 protein, CDR3 DNA. D genes are given only for firm matches. Not every row has a clone size; where given, it reads once, few, many or a size class.

-	TRBV18	TRBJ1-5	few	CASSLDRNQPQHF	TGTGCCAGCTCACTAGACAGGAATCAGCCCCAGCATTTT
-	TRBV6-1	TRBJ1-1	-	CASSEEGRNTEAFF	TGTGCCAGCAGTGAGGAGGGGCGAAACACTGAAGCTTTCTTT
-	TRBV11-2	TRBJ2-3	-	CASSPRFSTDTQYF	TGTGCCAGCAGTCCGCGATTTTCCACAGATACGCAGTATTTT
-	TRBV14	TRBJ2-1	-	CASSQARTATYNEQFF	TGTGCCAGCAGCCAAGCAAGGACAGCAACCTACAATGAGCAGTTCTTC
TRBD1	TRBV7-7	TRBJ1-5	once	CASSRNRRDRRTQGDQPQHF	TGTGCCAGCAGCCGTAATCGCCGGGACAGGCGGACCCAAGGGGATCAGCCCCAGCATTTT
-	TRBV5-6	TRBJ2-5	-	CASVQGYQETQYF	TGTGCCAGCGTCCAGGGGTACCAAGAGACCCAGTACTTC
-	TRBV27	TRBJ1-2	-	CASSLYPDPVRGYTF	TGTGCCAGCAGTTTATATCCGGACCCTGTCAGGGGCTACACCTTC
-	TRBV7-2	TRBJ2-1	once	CASSLDSAANEQFF	TGTGCCAGCAGCTTAGATTCAGCGGCCAATGAGCAGTTCTTC
TRBD1	TRBV6-4	TRBJ1-6	-	CASRSERRGQQNSPLHF	TGTGCCAGCAGGTCGGAACGCAGGGGACAGCAGAATTCACCCCTCCACTTT
-	TRBV6-1	TRBJ1-5	-	CASSEVGGGQPQHF	TGTGCCAGCAGTGAAGTCGGGGGGGGTCAGCCCCAGCATTTT
TRBD1	TRBV16	TRBJ1-1	few	CASRLTGTGSNTEAFF	TGTGCCAGCCGTTTGACCGGGACAGGGTCGAACACTGAAGCTTTCTTT
-	TRBV25-1	TRBJ2-3	-	CASKADTQYF	TGTGCCAGCAAAGCAGATACGCAGTATTTT
-	TRBV7-6	TRBJ1-5	-	CASSDGQSNQPQHF	TGTGCCAGCAGCGACGGACAGAGCAATCAGCCCCAGCATTTT
-	TRBV6-6	TRBJ2-2	-	CASSPNGGSGELFF	TGTGCCAGCAGTCCGAATGGGGGTTCCGGGGAGCTGTTTTTT
-	TRBV5-1	TRBJ1-4	-	CASSLGNEKLFF	TGCGCCAGCAGCTTGGGAAATGAAAAACTGTTTTTT
-	TRBV27	TRBJ1-5	-	CASSFDKGQPQHF	TGTGCCAGCAGTTTCGACAAAGGTCAGCCCCAGCATTTT
-	TRBV2	TRBJ2-1	-	CASLGNNEQFF	TGTGCCAGCCTAGGTAACAATGAGCAGTTCTTC
TRBD1	TRBV27	TRBJ1-1	-	CASSRAGGNTEAFF	TGTGCCAGCAGTCGGGCAGGGGGGAACACTGAAGCTTTCTTT
-	TRBV6-1	TRBJ1-1	-	CAIPGPLRGAEAFF	TGTGCCATCCCGGGGCCCCTTCGTGGGGCTGAAGCTTTCTTT
TRBD1	TRBV30	TRBJ2-2	-	CAWSPTDRGNTGELFF	TGTGCCTGGAGTCCCACGGACAGGGGTAACACCGGGGAGCTGTTTTTT
-	TRBV9	TRBJ1-2	-	CASSVAARPGDGYTF	TGTGCCAGCAGCGTGGCGGCCCGCCCGGGGGATGGCTACACCTTC
TRBD1	TRBV5-1	TRBJ1-4	-	CASSSRWDRGTNEKLFF	TGCGCCAGCAGCTCCCGTTGGGACAGGGGAACTAATGAAAAACTGTTTTTT
-	TRBV19	TRBJ2-5	-	CASSLQLYQETQYF	TGTGCCAGTAGTTTACAGTTGTACCAAGAGACCCAGTACTTC
-	TRBV5-1	TRBJ2-7	-	CASSLEDRSYEQYF	TGCGCCAGCAGCTTGGAAGATAGGTCCTACGAGCAGTACTTC
-	TRBV7-7	TRBJ2-3	-	CASSPGPRDTQYF	TGTGCTAGCAGCCCCGGTCCGCGGGATACGCAGTATTTT
-	TRBV6-5	TRBJ2-1	-	CASSYSDPLVSNEQFF	TGTGCCAGCAGTTACTCGGATCCCCTGGTAAGCAATGAGCAGTTCTTC
-	TRBV29-1	TRBJ2-3	-	CSVGGVSTDTQYF	TGCAGCGTTGGGGGGGTTAGCACAGATACGCAGTATTTT
TRBD2	TRBV29-1	TRBJ2-3	-	CSVEPRGLYIVIF	TGCAGCGTTGAGCCGAGGGGACTATACATCGTAATATTT